The 32 T cell receptor beta chains below were found in one sample sequenced in a study of T cell changes during pregnancy in multiple sclerosis. Generated by immunoSEQ multiplex PCR, the TCRdb table keeps only in-frame clones and is missing some. The sample carries more than 90,000 clones, 92% recorded once. The source material was peripheral blood, sampled in the third trimester of pregnancy. The receptors stem from a female donor with multiple sclerosis, enrolled in a pregnancy study.

For the CDR3, the DNA is TGTGCCAGCAGCCTCACTGTCCCATCTGGGGCCAACGTCCTGACTTTC. Amino acids: CASSLTVPSGANVLTF. This chain joins TRBV27 and TRBJ2-6; D unclear. Germline values: CDR1 MNHEY, CDR2 SMNVEV (reference sequence). The CDR3 runs to 16 residues. Trimming pared 6 bases from V and 1 base from J, leaving 13 bases between.

Remarks on this clone: Other nucleotide sequences in the sample specify the same CDR3. The genes are TRBV27 and TRBJ2-2; weak D call: TRBD1 (6 bases). Looked up from germline, CDR1 is MNHEY and CDR2 is SMNVEV (reference sequence). CDR3 length: 13 amino acids. V dropped 2 bases and J dropped 5 bases, with 6 bases sitting between them. CDR3 bases: TGTGCCAGCAGTTTAAGGGGGACCGGGGAGCTGTTTTTT. It codes for CASSLRGTGELFF.

This sequence joins TRBV10-2 and TRBJ2-5; 12 nucleotides line up with TRBD1. The CDR3 is made up of 15 amino acids. With 6 bases clipped from V and 5 bases from J, the junction kept 7 bases outside the gene matches. Looked up from germline, CDR1 is WSHSY and CDR2 is SAAADI. The chain's CDR3 is CASSPGTGGEETQYF. The CDR3 DNA reads TGCGCCAGCAGCCCCGGGACAGGGGGCGAGGAGACCCAGTACTTC.

The chain uses TRBV30 and TRBJ2-3; TRBD2 agrees at 10 bases. Trimming cost V 5 bases and J 1 base; bases outside gene matches: 3. The CDR3 runs to 14 residues. Per the germline V gene, CDR1 is GTSNPN and CDR2 is SVGIG (reference sequence). CDR3 nucleotide sequence: TGTGCCTGGGGTACTAGCGGGGGCACAGATACGCAGTATTTT. Its protein product is CAWGTSGGTDTQYF.

This chain uses TRBV27 with TRBJ2-7; 9 bases fit TRBD1. Germline CDR1 is MNHEY and CDR2 is SMNVEV (reference sequence). The CDR3 has 14 amino acids. The V gene end was trimmed by 6 bases and the J gene end by 4 bases; junction bases not matched to a gene: 7. In DNA form, the CDR3 reads TGTGCCAGCAGCCGGGACAGGGAGGATTACGAGCAGTACTTC. Its protein product is CASSRDREDYEQYF.

V usage is TRBV7-3 and J usage is TRBJ2-2; possibly TRBD1 for D (5 bases). V dropped 5 bases and J dropped 4 bases, with 11 bases sitting between them. This CDR3 has 14 residues. The germline gives CDR1 SGHTA, CDR2 FQGTGA. Here the CDR3 DNA reads TGTGCCAGCAGCCCACAGGTGTCCACCGGGGAGCTGTTTTTT. Amino acid sequence: CASSPQVSTGELFF.

A single count supports this clone. The rearrangement links TRBV5-5 to TRBJ2-2; weak D call: TRBD2 (5 bases). CDR3 length: 18 amino acids. CDR1 and CDR2 (germline): SGHKS, YYEKEE (reference sequence). V gave up 4 bases and J gave up 6 bases, with 25 bases separating them. The CDR3 protein is CASSPGWADASKSGELFF. CDR3 bases: TGTGCCAGCAGCCCGGGGTGGGCAGACGCGTCCAAGTCCGGGGAGCTGTTTTTT. Full variable domain (rest looked up from reference TRBV5-5 and TRBJ2-2): DAGVTQSPTHLIKTRGQQVTLRCSPISGHKSVSWYQQVLGQGPQFIFQYYEKEERGRGNFPDRFSARQFPNYSSELNVNALLLGDSALYLCASSPGWADASKSGELFFGEGSRLTVL.

The chain carries TRBV19 and TRBJ2-1, with 11 bases lining up with TRBD1. In germline, CDR1 is LNHDA, CDR2 SQIVND (reference sequence). CDR3 length: 15 amino acids. V trimming: 5 bases; J trimming: 8 bases; junction bases outside the gene matches: 8. Written as DNA, the CDR3 is TGTGCCAGTAGTCGGACAGGGGGCGCAGGATATGAGCAGTTCTTC. Its protein is CASSRTGGAGYEQFF. The complete variable domain, with remaining parts taken from reference TRBV19 and TRBJ2-1, reads DGGITQSPKYLFRKEGQNVTLSCEQNLNHDAMYWYRQDPGQGLRLIYYSQIVNDFQKGDIAEGYSVSREKKESFPLTVTSAQKNPTAFYLCASSRTGGAGYEQFFGPGTRLTVL.

Here the CDR3 DNA reads TGTGCCAGCAGCCCGTCCCCTAGCGGGGACAACGAGCAGTACTTC. It yields the protein CASSPSPSGDNEQYF. This chain links TRBV9 with TRBJ2-7; 9 bases line up with TRBD2. The CDR3 spans 15 residues. J lost 5 bases, V lost 4 bases, and 10 bases had no gene match. Germline CDR1 is SGDLS and CDR2 is YYNGEE.

The DNA for the CDR3 is TGTGCCAGCAGCTTGGATTGGGGGGCTGAAGCTTTCTTT. It translates to CASSLDWGAEAFF. The rearrangement links TRBV7-2 to TRBJ1-1, with a tentative D call TRBD1 (5 bases). V lost 3 bases and J lost 6, with 11 bases in between. Germline CDR1 is SGHTA and CDR2 is FQGNSA. The CDR3 runs to 13 residues. The full variable domain, completed using reference TRBV7-2 and TRBJ1-1, is GAGVSQSPSNKVTEKGKDVELRCDPISGHTALYWYRQSLGQGLEFLIYFQGNSAPDKSGLPSDRFSAERTGGSVSTLTIQRTQQEDSAVYLCASSLDWGAEAFFGQGTRLTVV.

This chain joins TRBV5-5 and TRBJ1-1; 9 bases map to TRBD1. J gave up 3 bases and V 0 bases, and 0 bases lay outside the gene matches. Germline V gene sequence: CDR1 SGHKS, CDR2 YYEKEE (reference sequence). This CDR3 is built from 14 residues. The CDR3 spells CASSLGDRDTEAFF. The CDR3 DNA reads as TGTGCCAGCAGCTTGGGGGACAGGGACACTGAAGCTTTCTTT.

There are a few counts of this clone. This chain uses TRBV6-9 with TRBJ2-7; 8 bases align to TRBD2. Per the germline V gene, CDR1 is MNHGY and CDR2 is SVAAGI. With V trimmed by 2 bases and J by 5 bases, 2 bases remained unmatched. The CDR3 consists of 13 residues. CDR3 protein: CASSYRGGNEQYF. The CDR3 coding sequence is TGTGCCAGCAGTTATCGGGGGGGCAACGAGCAGTACTTC.

The CDR3 sequence is CASSYQNQPQHF. DNA for the CDR3: TGTGCCAGCAGTTACCAGAATCAGCCCCAGCATTTT. This chain joins TRBV6-6 and TRBJ1-5, with no clear D. V was cut by 2 bases and J by 4 bases, with 3 bases left in between. Germline CDR1 reads MNHNY; CDR2 reads SVGAGI (reference sequence). This CDR3 is built from 12 residues.

The chain uses TRBV27 and TRBJ2-7; no definite D call. The germline V and J ends were trimmed by 6 bases and 7 bases, with 13 bases remaining between them. The CDR3 is made up of 12 amino acids. From germline, CDR1 is MNHEY and CDR2 SMNVEV (reference sequence). The CDR3 loop reads CASRGRFGEQYF. The CDR3 coding sequence is TGTGCCAGCAGGGGCCGTTTTGGGGAGCAGTACTTC.

The V call is TRBV5-4, the J call TRBJ2-1; 7 bases agree with TRBD2. The germline V gene encodes CDR1 SGHNT and CDR2 YYREEE (reference sequence). V lost 3 bases and J lost 8; bases outside the gene matches: 8. CDR3 length: 14 amino acids. The CDR3, as DNA: TGTGCCAGCAGCTCGAGGACTGGGGGGGATGAGCAGTTCTTC. It encodes CASSSRTGGDEQFF.

Notes on this clone: The sample has other DNA sequences that encode this CDR3 too. Here the CDR3 reads CASSPGGDTQYF. The CDR3, as DNA: TGTGCCAGCTCACCGGGAGGGGATACGCAGTATTTT. The chain is built from TRBV18 and TRBJ2-3; 7 nucleotides agree with TRBD2. V was clipped by 3 bases and J by 6 bases; unmatched bases: 0. This CDR3 has 12 amino acids. Germline CDR1 KGHSH, CDR2 LQKENI.

This clone was observed a few times. The gene calls are TRBV30 and TRBJ1-1, with D unclear. V lost 0 bases, J lost 2 bases, and 7 bases lay in between. Germline CDR1 is GTSNPN and CDR2 is SVGIG (reference sequence). The CDR3 length is 13 residues. CDR3 in amino acids: CAWSVSKNTEAFF. The DNA for the CDR3 is TGTGCCTGGAGTGTGTCTAAAAACACTGAAGCTTTCTTT.

The chain combines TRBV6-1 with TRBJ2-2, with D hard to call. Trimming left V 4 bases short and J 3 bases short, with 6 bases between. There are 13 residues in the CDR3. Germline V CDR1 and CDR2: MNHNS, SASEGT. For the CDR3, the DNA is TGTGCCAGCAGTGTGGCAGACACCGGGGAGCTGTTTTTT. Translating it yields CASSVADTGELFF.

The CDR3 DNA reads TGTGCCATCAGTGAGCCCGGGACTCGCGGGTACGAGCAGTACTTC. It is translated as CAISEPGTRGYEQYF. The rearrangement uses TRBV10-3 and TRBJ2-7, with a weak D call TRBD2 (6 bases). Trimming stripped 2 bases from V and 4 bases from J, with 15 bases between. The CDR3 is 15 amino acids. Per germline, CDR1 ENHRY and CDR2 SYGVKD.

The CDR3 DNA reads TGTGCCAGCAGCCCCTGGCAGTTGAACACTGAAGCTTTCTTT. It codes for CASSPWQLNTEAFF. The rearrangement links TRBV14 to TRBJ1-1; D remains ambiguous. The germline CDR1 and CDR2 sequences are SGHDN and FVKESK. The CDR3 totals 14 residues. V lost 4 bases to trimming and J lost 0 bases, with 9 bases between them.

This clone was detected once. This sequence joins TRBV18 and TRBJ1-6; possibly TRBD1 for D (5 bases). The CDR3 contains 13 residues. V was shortened by 4 bases and J by 9 bases, with 10 bases between the two germline ends. CDR1 and CDR2 (germline): KGHSH, LQKENI. The CDR3 loop is CASSRAQGSPLHF. The CDR3 DNA follows: TGTGCCAGCTCACGAGCTCAGGGTTCACCCCTCCACTTT.

The chain couples TRBV14 to TRBJ1-4; TRBD1 agrees at 8 bases. After removal of 0 bases from V and 8 bases from J, the junction contained 5 bases not matched to a gene. The germline V gene has CDR1 SGHDN and CDR2 FVKESK. This CDR3 comprises 15 residues. CDR3 in DNA: TGTGCCAGCAGCCAAGAGGGCAGGGGGCTGGAAAAACTGTTTTTT. Its protein is CASSQEGRGLEKLFF. The full variable domain, rest sourced from reference TRBV14 and TRBJ1-4, is EAGVTQFPSHSVIEKGQTVTLRCDPISGHDNLYWYRRVMGKEIKFLLHFVKESKQDESGMPNNRFLAERTGGTYSTLKVQPAELEDSGVYFCASSQEGRGLEKLFFGSGTQLSVL.

The chain links TRBV6-1 to TRBJ2-1, with D perhaps TRBD2 (6 bases). Germline V gene sequence: CDR1 MNHNS, CDR2 SASEGT. V was trimmed by 5 bases and J by 5 bases, leaving 13 bases between them. The CDR3 spans 14 residues. CDR3 loop: CASSPLGRNNEQFF. For the CDR3, the DNA is TGTGCCAGCAGTCCTTTAGGGAGGAACAATGAGCAGTTCTTC.

Comments on this clone: This sample includes further DNA sequences coding for the same CDR3. The chain employs TRBV30 and TRBJ2-3; 11 bases are shared with TRBD2. Germline loops: CDR1 GTSNPN, CDR2 SVGIG (reference sequence). The CDR3 is 14 residues long. V lost 2 bases to trimming and J lost 7 bases; unmatched junction nucleotides: 5. CDR3 nucleotide sequence: TGTGCCTGGAGTCTGGGACTAGCGGCCTATACGCAGTATTTT. It codes for CAWSLGLAAYTQYF.

The rearrangement uses TRBV27 and TRBJ1-5; D unresolved. V dropped 3 bases and J dropped 3 bases, with 9 bases sitting between them. CDR3 length: 14 residues. Germline V CDR1 and CDR2: MNHEY, SMNVEV (reference sequence). The CDR3 region is CASSLRRVNQPQHF. CDR3 DNA sequence: TGTGCCAGCAGTTTGAGGCGGGTCAATCAGCCCCAGCATTTT.

The gene calls are TRBV15 and TRBJ2-1; a possible D gene is TRBD2 (6 bases). The CDR3 loop spans 15 amino acids. The ends were cut back, 0 bases at V and 8 bases at J, with 14 bases in the middle. Looked up from germline, CDR1 is LNHNV and CDR2 is YYDKDF (reference sequence). CDR3 nucleotides: TGTGCCACCAGCAGAGAAGCGGGCAGGGTTCATGAGCAGTTCTTC. It codes for CATSREAGRVHEQFF.

V gene TRBV19 combines with J gene TRBJ2-2, with 13 bases fitting TRBD2. V shed 3 bases, J shed 0 bases, and the junction held 7 bases outside the gene matches. The CDR3 has 19 amino acids. The germline V gene has CDR1 LNHDA and CDR2 SQIVND (reference sequence). CDR3 sequence (DNA): TGTGCCAGTAGTATGGGTGGGACTAGCGGGATGACGAACACCGGGGAGCTGTTTTTT. Its translation is CASSMGGTSGMTNTGELFF.

The chain uses TRBV13 and TRBJ2-1; 10 bases align to TRBD1. This CDR3 has 15 amino acids. V lost 5 bases and J lost 4; bases outside the gene matches: 5. Per the germline V gene, CDR1 is PRHDT and CDR2 is FYEKMQ (reference sequence). The CDR3 coding sequence is TGTGCCAGCAGCCCCGGACAGGGGGGGTACAATGAGCAGTTCTTC. Its protein is CASSPGQGGYNEQFF.

V is TRBV10-3 and J is TRBJ1-1; TRBD1 aligns across 8 bases. V gave up 2 bases and J gave up 5 bases; unmatched junction bases: 4. Germline loops: CDR1 ENHRY, CDR2 SYGVKD. The CDR3 is 14 residues long. The CDR3 nucleotides read TGTGCCATCAGTGAGACAGGGGGAGGTACTGAAGCTTTCTTT. Translating gives CAISETGGGTEAFF.

The V call is TRBV18, the J call TRBJ2-7, with D maybe TRBD1 (6 bases). V lost 3 bases to trimming and J lost 5 bases, with 11 bases between them. Germline V gives CDR1 KGHSH, CDR2 LQKENI. The CDR3 loop spans 13 amino acids. The CDR3 here is CASSPSRGHEQYF. CDR3 in DNA: TGTGCCAGCTCACCCAGCAGGGGACACGAGCAGTACTTC.

The genes are TRBV5-4 and TRBJ2-7, with 7 bases matching TRBD2. The length of the CDR3 is 14 residues. V lost 1 base to trimming and J lost 6 bases; unmatched junction nucleotides: 7. The germline V gene encodes CDR1 SGHNT and CDR2 YYREEE (reference sequence). The CDR3 sequence is CASSLPGLEAEQYF. CDR3 DNA sequence: TGTGCCAGCAGCTTGCCTGGACTAGAGGCCGAGCAGTACTTC.

The V and J genes are TRBV9 and TRBJ2-1, with TRBD2 matching 10 bases. The germline V gene has CDR1 SGDLS and CDR2 YYNGEE. V lost 1 base and J lost 7; bases outside the gene matches: 5. The CDR3 is 15 amino acids. CDR3 protein: CASSVSGGAFNEQFF. CDR3 coding DNA: TGTGCCAGCAGCGTAAGCGGGGGGGCCTTTAATGAGCAGTTCTTC.